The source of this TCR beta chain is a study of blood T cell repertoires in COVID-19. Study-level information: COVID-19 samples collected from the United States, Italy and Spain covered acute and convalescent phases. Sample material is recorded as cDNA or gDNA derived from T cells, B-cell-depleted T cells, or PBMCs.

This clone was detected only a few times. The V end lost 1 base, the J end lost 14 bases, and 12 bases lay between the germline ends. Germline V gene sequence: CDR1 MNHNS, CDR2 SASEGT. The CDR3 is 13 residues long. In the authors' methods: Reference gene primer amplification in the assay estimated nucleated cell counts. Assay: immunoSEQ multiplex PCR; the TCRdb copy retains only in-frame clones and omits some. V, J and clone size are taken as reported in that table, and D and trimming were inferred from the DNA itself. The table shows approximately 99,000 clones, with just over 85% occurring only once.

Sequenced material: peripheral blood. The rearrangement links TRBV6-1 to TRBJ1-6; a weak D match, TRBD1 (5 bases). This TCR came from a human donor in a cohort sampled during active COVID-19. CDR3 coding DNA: TGTGCCAGCAGTGAAGACCCTCAGGGTTCCCTCCACTTT. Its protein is CASSEDPQGSLHF.